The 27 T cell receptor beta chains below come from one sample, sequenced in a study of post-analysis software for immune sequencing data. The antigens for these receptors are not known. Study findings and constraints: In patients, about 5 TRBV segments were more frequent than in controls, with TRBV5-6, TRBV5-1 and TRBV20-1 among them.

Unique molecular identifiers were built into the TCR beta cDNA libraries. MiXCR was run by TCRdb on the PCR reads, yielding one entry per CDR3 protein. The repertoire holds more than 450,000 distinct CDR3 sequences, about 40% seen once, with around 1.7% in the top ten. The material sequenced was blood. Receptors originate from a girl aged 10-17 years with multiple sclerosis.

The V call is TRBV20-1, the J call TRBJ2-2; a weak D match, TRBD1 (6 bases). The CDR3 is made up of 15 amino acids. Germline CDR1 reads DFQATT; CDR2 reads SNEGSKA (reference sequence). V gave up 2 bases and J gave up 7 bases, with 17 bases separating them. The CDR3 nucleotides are TGCAGTGCTAGACAGGGGCCCGTCTTGGGCGGGGAGCTGTTTTTT. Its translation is CSARQGPVLGGELFF.

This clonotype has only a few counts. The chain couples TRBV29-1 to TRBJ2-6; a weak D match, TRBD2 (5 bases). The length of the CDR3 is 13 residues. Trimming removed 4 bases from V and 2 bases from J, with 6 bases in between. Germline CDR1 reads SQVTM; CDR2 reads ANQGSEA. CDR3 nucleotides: TGCAGCGTTGTGGGAGCTGGGGCCAACGTCCTGACTTTC. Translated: CSVVGAGANVLTF.

The CDR3 protein is CASSKTSGGLGETQYF. CDR3 nucleotide sequence: TGTGCCAGCAGCAAGACTAGCGGGGGGCTGGGTGAGACCCAGTACTTC. This rearrangement joins TRBV9 to TRBJ2-5; the match to TRBD2 covers 13 bases. The CDR3 extends over 16 amino acids. J gave up 5 bases and V 4 bases, and 8 bases lay outside the gene matches. The germline CDR1 and CDR2 sequences are SGDLS and YYNGEE.

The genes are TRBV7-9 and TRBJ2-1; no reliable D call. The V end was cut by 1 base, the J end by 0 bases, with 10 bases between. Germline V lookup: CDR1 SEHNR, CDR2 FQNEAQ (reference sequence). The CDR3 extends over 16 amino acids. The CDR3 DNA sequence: TGTGCCAGCAGCTTAGGATCGGGTCGCTCCTACAATGAGCAGTTCTTC. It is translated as CASSLGSGRSYNEQFF.

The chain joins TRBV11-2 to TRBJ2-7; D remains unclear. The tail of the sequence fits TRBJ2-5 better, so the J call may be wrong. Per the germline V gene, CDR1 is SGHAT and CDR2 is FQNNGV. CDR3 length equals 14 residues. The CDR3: CASSLDPAWETQYF. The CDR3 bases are TGTGCCAGCAGCTTAGATCCGGCATGGGAGACCCAGTACTTC.

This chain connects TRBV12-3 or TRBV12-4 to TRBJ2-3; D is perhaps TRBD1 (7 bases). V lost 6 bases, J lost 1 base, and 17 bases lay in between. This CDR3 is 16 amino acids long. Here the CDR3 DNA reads TGTGCCAGCAGCCCCCCCAGGGGGGTGGGCACAGATACGCAGTATTTT. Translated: CASSPPRGVGTDTQYF.

CDR3 amino acids: CSVAGGVNEQFF. DNA of the CDR3: TGCAGCGTTGCCGGGGGGGTGAATGAGCAGTTCTTC. V and J are TRBV29-1 and TRBJ2-1; TRBD2 matches 8 bases. V lost 4 bases and J lost 7; bases outside the gene matches: 3. There are 12 residues in the CDR3. CDR1 is SQVTM and CDR2 is ANQGSEA in the germline V gene.

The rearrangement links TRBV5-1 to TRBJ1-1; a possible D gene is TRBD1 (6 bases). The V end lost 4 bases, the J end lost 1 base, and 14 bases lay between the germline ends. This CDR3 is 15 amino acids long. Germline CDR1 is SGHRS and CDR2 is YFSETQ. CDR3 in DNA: TGCGCCAGCAGCGGAAAGACAGGTTGGAACACTGAAGCTTTCTTT. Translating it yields CASSGKTGWNTEAFF.

The CDR3 loop is CASSPWGRAPEAFF. The CDR3 DNA follows: TGTGCCAGCAGCCCCTGGGGAAGGGCCCCTGAAGCTTTCTTT. The rearrangement uses TRBV7-2 and TRBJ1-1; the D is unclear. V lost 5 bases and J lost 6, with 16 bases in between. Germline CDR1 is SGHTA and CDR2 is FQGNSA. The CDR3 contains 14 residues.

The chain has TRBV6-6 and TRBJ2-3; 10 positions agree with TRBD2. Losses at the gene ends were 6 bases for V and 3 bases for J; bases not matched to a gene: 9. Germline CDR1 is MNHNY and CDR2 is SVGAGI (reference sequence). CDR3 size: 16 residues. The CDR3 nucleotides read TGTGCCAGCAGGTCCGAACTAGCGGGAAGGACAGATACGCAGTATTTT. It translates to CASRSELAGRTDTQYF.

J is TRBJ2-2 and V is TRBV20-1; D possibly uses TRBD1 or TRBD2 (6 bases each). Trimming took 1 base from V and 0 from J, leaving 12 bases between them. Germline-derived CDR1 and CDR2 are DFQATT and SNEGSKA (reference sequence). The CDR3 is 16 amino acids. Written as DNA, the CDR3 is TGCAGTGCTAGAGGTGGGGGGCTAGCGAACACCGGGGAGCTGTTTTTT. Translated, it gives CSARGGGLANTGELFF.

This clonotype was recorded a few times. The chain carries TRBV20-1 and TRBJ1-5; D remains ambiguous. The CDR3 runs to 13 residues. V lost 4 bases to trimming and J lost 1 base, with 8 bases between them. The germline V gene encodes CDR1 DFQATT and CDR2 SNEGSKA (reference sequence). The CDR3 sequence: CSANTRSNQPQHF. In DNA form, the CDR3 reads TGCAGTGCTAACACGAGAAGCAATCAGCCCCAGCATTTT.

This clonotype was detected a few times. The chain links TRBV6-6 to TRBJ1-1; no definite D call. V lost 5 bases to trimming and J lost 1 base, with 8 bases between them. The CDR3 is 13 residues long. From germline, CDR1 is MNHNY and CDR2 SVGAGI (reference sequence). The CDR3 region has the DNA TGTGCCAGCAGTCGGGAGTCGAACACTGAAGCTTTCTTT. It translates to CASSRESNTEAFF.

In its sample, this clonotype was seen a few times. The CDR3 bases are TGTGCCTCCGGGACTGTGCGGGGCGAGCAGTACTTC. It encodes CASGTVRGEQYF. The rearrangement joins TRBV10-3 to TRBJ2-7, with D possibly being TRBD2 (6 bases). This CDR3 has 12 amino acids. Germline CDR1 reads ENHRY; CDR2 reads SYGVKD. Deletions cut 11 bases from V and 6 bases from J, with 17 bases between.

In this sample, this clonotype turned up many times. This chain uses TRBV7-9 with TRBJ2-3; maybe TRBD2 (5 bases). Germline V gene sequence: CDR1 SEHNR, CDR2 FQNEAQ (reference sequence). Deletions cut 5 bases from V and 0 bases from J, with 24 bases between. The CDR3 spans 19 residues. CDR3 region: CASSLSSVGGPSSTDTQYF. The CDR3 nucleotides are TGTGCCAGCAGCCTCTCCTCTGTCGGCGGGCCATCTAGCACAGATACGCAGTATTTT. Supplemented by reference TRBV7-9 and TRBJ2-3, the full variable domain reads DTGVSQNPRHKITKRGQNVTFRCDPISEHNRLYWYRQTLGQGPEFLTYFQNEAQLEKSRLLSDRFSAERPKGSFSTLEIQRTEQGDSAMYLCASSLSSVGGPSSTDTQYFGPGTRLTVL.

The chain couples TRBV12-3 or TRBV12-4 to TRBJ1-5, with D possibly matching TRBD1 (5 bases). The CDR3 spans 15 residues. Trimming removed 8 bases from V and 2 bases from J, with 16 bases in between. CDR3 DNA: TGTGCCAGCCGCAGTGGGGGGTCGGGCAATCAGCCCCAGCATTTT. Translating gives CASRSGGSGNQPQHF.

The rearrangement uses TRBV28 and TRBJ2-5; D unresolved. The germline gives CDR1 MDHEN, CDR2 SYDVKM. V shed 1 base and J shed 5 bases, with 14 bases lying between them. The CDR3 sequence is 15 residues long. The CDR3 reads CASSLSGSLGETQYF. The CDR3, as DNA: TGTGCCAGCAGTTTATCAGGCAGCTTGGGGGAGACCCAGTACTTC.

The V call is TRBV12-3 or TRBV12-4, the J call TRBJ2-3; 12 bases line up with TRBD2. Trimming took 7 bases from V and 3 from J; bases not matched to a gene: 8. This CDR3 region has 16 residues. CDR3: CASNPGLAGSTDTQYF. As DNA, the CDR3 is TGTGCCAGCAATCCCGGACTAGCGGGATCAACAGATACGCAGTATTTT.

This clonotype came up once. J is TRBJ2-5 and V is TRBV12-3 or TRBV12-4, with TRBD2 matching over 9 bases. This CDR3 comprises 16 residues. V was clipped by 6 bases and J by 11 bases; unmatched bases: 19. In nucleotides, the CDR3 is TGTGCCAGCAGGGGACCGGTGGGTAGCGGGAGCAATGAGCAGTACTTC. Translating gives CASRGPVGSGSNEQYF.

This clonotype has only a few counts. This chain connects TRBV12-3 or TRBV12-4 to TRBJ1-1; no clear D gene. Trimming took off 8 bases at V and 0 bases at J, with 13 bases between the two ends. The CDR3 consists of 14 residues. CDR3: CASGLRTLNTEAFF. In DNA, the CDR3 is TGTGCCAGCGGGTTGAGGACCCTGAACACTGAAGCTTTCTTT.

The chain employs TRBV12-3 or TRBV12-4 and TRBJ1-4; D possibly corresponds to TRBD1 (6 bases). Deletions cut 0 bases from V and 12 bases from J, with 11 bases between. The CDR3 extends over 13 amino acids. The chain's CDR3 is CASSLAKRGELFF. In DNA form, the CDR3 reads TGTGCCAGCAGTTTAGCTAAAAGGGGGGAACTGTTTTTT.

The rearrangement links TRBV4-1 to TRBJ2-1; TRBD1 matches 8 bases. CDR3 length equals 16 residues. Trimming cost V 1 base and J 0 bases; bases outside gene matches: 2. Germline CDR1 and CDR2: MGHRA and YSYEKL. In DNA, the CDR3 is TGCGCCAGCAGCCAAGTCCAGGGGGCCTCCTACAATGAGCAGTTCTTC. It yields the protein CASSQVQGASYNEQFF.

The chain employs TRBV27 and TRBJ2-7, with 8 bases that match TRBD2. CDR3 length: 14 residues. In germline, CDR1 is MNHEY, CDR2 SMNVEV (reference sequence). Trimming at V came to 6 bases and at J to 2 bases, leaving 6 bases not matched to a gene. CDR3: CASSRGGGTYEQYF. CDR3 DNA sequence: TGTGCCAGCAGCCGCGGCGGGGGGACCTACGAGCAGTACTTC.

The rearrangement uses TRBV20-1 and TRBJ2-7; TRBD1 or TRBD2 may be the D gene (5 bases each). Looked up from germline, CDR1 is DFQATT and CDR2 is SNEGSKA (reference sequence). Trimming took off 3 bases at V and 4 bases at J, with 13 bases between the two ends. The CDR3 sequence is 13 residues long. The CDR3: CSASGTALYEQYF. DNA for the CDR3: TGCAGTGCTAGTGGGACGGCACTATACGAGCAGTACTTC.

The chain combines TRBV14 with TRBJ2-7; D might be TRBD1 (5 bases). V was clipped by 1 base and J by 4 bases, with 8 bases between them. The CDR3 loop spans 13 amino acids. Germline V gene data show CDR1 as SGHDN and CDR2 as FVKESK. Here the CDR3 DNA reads TGTGCCAGCAGCCAAGGGAAGGGGTACGAGCAGTACTTC. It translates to CASSQGKGYEQYF.

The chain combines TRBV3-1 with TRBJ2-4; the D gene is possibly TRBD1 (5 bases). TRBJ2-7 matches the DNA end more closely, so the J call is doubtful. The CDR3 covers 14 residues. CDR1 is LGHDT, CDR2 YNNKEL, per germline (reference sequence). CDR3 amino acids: CASSPKGQGDEQYF. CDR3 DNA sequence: TGTGCCAGCAGCCCCAAGGGGCAGGGCGACGAGCAGTACTTC.

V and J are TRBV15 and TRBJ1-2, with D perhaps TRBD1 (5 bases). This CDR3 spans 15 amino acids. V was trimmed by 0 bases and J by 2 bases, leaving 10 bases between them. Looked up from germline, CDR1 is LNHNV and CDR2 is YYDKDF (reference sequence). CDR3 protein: CATSREKGSNYGYTF. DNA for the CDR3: TGTGCCACCAGCAGAGAAAAGGGGTCCAACTATGGCTACACCTTC.